This is a list of T cell receptor beta chains from one sample in a study of cytomegalovirus exposure and HLA in healthy donors. Sequencing was performed with immunoSEQ multiplex PCR; in TCRdb, only in-frame clones are kept and a portion is missing. The data hold about 140,000 clones, with roughly 82% observed a single time. The sequenced sample was PBMCs. The source is a young man in good health and CMV-seropositive. CDR3s leave out the opening cysteine and the closing phenylalanine or tryptophan.

j_call v_call cdr3_length cdr3_aa
TRBJ1-4 TRBV5-1 12 ASSLGTGGEKLF
NA TRBV27 12 ASSETGVAYEQY
TRBJ1-5 TRBV6-1 11 ASTANFNQPQH
TRBJ2-3 TRBV28 14 AIQPPQREGVDTQY
TRBJ1-1 TRBV28 13 ASREMTGRNTEAF
TRBJ2-1 TRBV2 13 ASGGGTSSYNEQF
TRBJ2-7 TRBV6-4 13 ASSDSAGPGYEQY
TRBJ2-7 TRBV7-9 11 ASSPSGSHEQY
TRBJ1-2 TRBV2 12 ASIQTRVIYGYT
TRBJ2-7 TRBV6-1 14 ASSEEVSSGTYEQY
TRBJ2-3 TRBV7-9 12 ASSSGTSLGTQY
TRBJ2-5 TRBV5-1 11 ASSLDYQETQY
TRBJ2-7 TRBV4-1 12 ASSQRQPPFEQY
TRBJ2-7 TRBV6-1 9 ASSPLEEQY
TRBJ1-2 TRBV19 13 ASSIARSSLYGYT
TRBJ1-3 TRBV5-1 12 ASSVTGSGNTIY
TRBJ2-7 TRBV28 10 ASRLGGGEQY